A selection of T cell receptor beta chains follows, all from one sample in a study of blood T cell repertoires in COVID-19. The method was immunoSEQ multiplex PCR; TCRdb's version includes in-frame clones alone and lacks a portion of them. Of around 300,000 clones detected, roughly 90% appear once; the ten largest clones hold 0.94%. The material sequenced was peripheral blood. The receptors originated from a middle-aged woman who had recovered from COVID-19. CDR3s include the opening cysteine and the closing phenylalanine or tryptophan. A D gene is named only where the DNA matches it firmly. A row's size may be missing; if present it is once, few, many or a size class.

v_gene: TRBV5-1
abundance: once
j_gene: TRBJ1-4
d_gene: .
CDR3nt: TGCGCCAGCAGCAGGGAGGCCACTGAAAAACTGTTTTTT
CDR3aa: CASSREATEKLFF

v_gene: TRBV5-1
abundance: .
j_gene: TRBJ2-3
d_gene: TRBD1
CDR3nt: TGCGCCAGCAGTCATACAGGGGATGACACAGATACGCAGTATTTT
CDR3aa: CASSHTGDDTDTQYF

v_gene: TRBV10-2
abundance: .
j_gene: TRBJ1-3
d_gene: .
CDR3nt: TGCGCCAGCAGTGTTGCGGAGATAGGAAACACCATATATTTT
CDR3aa: CASSVAEIGNTIYF

v_gene: TRBV9
abundance: once
j_gene: TRBJ2-1
d_gene: TRBD2
CDR3nt: TGTGCCAGCAGCGTAGCCCCGACTAGCGGGAGGCATCGGGAGCAGTTCTTC
CDR3aa: CASSVAPTSGRHREQFF

v_gene: TRBV6-5
abundance: .
j_gene: TRBJ2-7
d_gene: TRBD1
CDR3nt: TGTGCCAGCTGGACAGGTAACTCCTACGAGCAGTACTTC
CDR3aa: CASWTGNSYEQYF

v_gene: TRBV5-1
abundance: .
j_gene: TRBJ2-1
d_gene: TRBD2
CDR3nt: TGCGCCAGCAGCTTGGGATTTAGCGGGTCGGACAATGAGCAGTTCTTC
CDR3aa: CASSLGFSGSDNEQFF

v_gene: TRBV18
abundance: .
j_gene: TRBJ2-5
d_gene: TRBD1
CDR3nt: TGTGCCAGCTCAACGTCCGGGACAGGGTCAGGAGAGACCCAGTACTTC
CDR3aa: CASSTSGTGSGETQYF

v_gene: TRBV6-5
abundance: once
j_gene: TRBJ1-1
d_gene: .
CDR3nt: TGTGCCAGCAGTTCGGGGGGGCGGATCGGAGCTTTCTTT
CDR3aa: CASSSGGRIGAFF

v_gene: TRBV19
abundance: few
j_gene: TRBJ1-1
d_gene: TRBD1
CDR3nt: TGTGCCAGTAGTCTCCGGACAGGGGGGGTAACTGAAGCTTTCTTT
CDR3aa: CASSLRTGGVTEAFF

v_gene: TRBV29-1
abundance: .
j_gene: TRBJ2-1
d_gene: TRBD2
CDR3nt: TGCAGCGTCCTCTTAGCGGGCGTTGAGCAGTTCTTC
CDR3aa: CSVLLAGVEQFF

v_gene: TRBV7-2
abundance: .
j_gene: TRBJ2-2
d_gene: .
CDR3nt: TGTGCCAGCAGCTTACTGAGGGCAGGGGAGGGGGAGCTGTTTTTT
CDR3aa: CASSLLRAGEGELFF

v_gene: TRBV7-3
abundance: .
j_gene: TRBJ2-1
d_gene: .
CDR3nt: TGTGCCAGCAGCTTAATTCGGGACAATGAGCAGTTCTTC
CDR3aa: CASSLIRDNEQFF

v_gene: TRBV28
abundance: .
j_gene: TRBJ2-7
d_gene: .
CDR3nt: TGTGCCAGCAGTGCAACTAGGTTATACGAGCAGTACTTC
CDR3aa: CASSATRLYEQYF

v_gene: TRBV7-8
abundance: .
j_gene: TRBJ1-2
d_gene: TRBD1
CDR3nt: TGTGCCAGCAGCACGGGACAGGTTAACTATGGCTACACCTTC
CDR3aa: CASSTGQVNYGYTF

v_gene: TRBV28
abundance: .
j_gene: TRBJ1-5
d_gene: TRBD1
CDR3nt: TGTGCCAGCAGAACCTCCATGACAGGGGACAATCAGCCCCAGCATTTT
CDR3aa: CASRTSMTGDNQPQHF

v_gene: TRBV28
abundance: .
j_gene: TRBJ1-6
d_gene: TRBD1
CDR3nt: TGTGCCAGCAGTTTATATACCGGGACAGGAGTCTCACCCCTCCACTTT
CDR3aa: CASSLYTGTGVSPLHF

v_gene: TRBV6-5
abundance: .
j_gene: TRBJ2-6
d_gene: .
CDR3nt: TGTGCCAGCAGTCCCCCCGGGGCTGGGGCCAACGTCCTGACTTTC
CDR3aa: CASSPPGAGANVLTF

v_gene: TRBV4-1
abundance: .
j_gene: TRBJ2-3
d_gene: .
CDR3nt: TGCGCCAGCAGCCAGTCAGATAGAGGCGATACGCAGTATTTT
CDR3aa: CASSQSDRGDTQYF

v_gene: TRBV29-1
abundance: .
j_gene: TRBJ1-1
d_gene: .
CDR3nt: TGCAGCGTTGAAGACGCGGGGAGTGGGCCTGAAGCTTTCTTT
CDR3aa: CSVEDAGSGPEAFF

v_gene: TRBV6-6
abundance: .
j_gene: TRBJ2-7
d_gene: TRBD1
CDR3nt: TGTGCCAGCAGTGCCCCTCCGGGACAGGGGGTTCTGGAGCAGTACTTC
CDR3aa: CASSAPPGQGVLEQYF

v_gene: TRBV7-2
abundance: .
j_gene: TRBJ2-7
d_gene: .
CDR3nt: TGTGCCAGCAGCCCGGATGGGGGGGGGCTCTACGAGCAGTACTTC
CDR3aa: CASSPDGGGLYEQYF

v_gene: TRBV18
abundance: .
j_gene: TRBJ1-3
d_gene: .
CDR3nt: TGTGCCAGCTCACCACCGTCCACAGACCAGGGCAGAAGAGAATTT
CDR3aa: CASSPPSTDQGRREF

v_gene: TRBV9
abundance: .
j_gene: TRBJ2-7
d_gene: .
CDR3nt: TGTGCCAGCAGCGTAGGGGGGGACGTCGACGAGCAGTACTTC
CDR3aa: CASSVGGDVDEQYF

v_gene: TRBV14
abundance: .
j_gene: TRBJ1-2
d_gene: TRBD1
CDR3nt: TGTGCCAGCAGCCCACAGGGGGGGGACTATGGCTACACCTTC
CDR3aa: CASSPQGGDYGYTF

v_gene: TRBV27
abundance: .
j_gene: TRBJ1-5
d_gene: .
CDR3nt: TGTGCCAGCAGCCCGGAGGGTCGAGTTGGTCAGCCCCAGCATTTT
CDR3aa: CASSPEGRVGQPQHF

v_gene: TRBV12-5
abundance: .
j_gene: TRBJ2-1
d_gene: .
CDR3nt: TGTGCTAGTGGTTTGGGGTTAGGGGTTGATAAGCAGTTCTTC
CDR3aa: CASGLGLGVDKQFF

v_gene: TRBV29-1
abundance: .
j_gene: TRBJ2-5
d_gene: TRBD1
CDR3nt: TGCAGCGTTGGACAGGGCCGACAAGAGACCCAGTACTTC
CDR3aa: CSVGQGRQETQYF